This T cell receptor (beta chain) was observed in a study of blood T cells in healthy people across ages. Study overall: Researchers report that template switching captured about one barcoded beta molecule per two T cells.

This clonotype was recorded once. Its specificity is unknown. Study observations and caveats: Shifts in expanded clonotypes may have been confounded by donor CMV status, which was unknown. Those diversity estimates obtained from one million T cells were thought to be underestimates.

The CDR3 totals 17 residues. Looked up from germline, CDR1 is SNHLY and CDR2 is FYNNEI. The V and J ends lost 4 bases and 6 bases respectively, with 21 bases between them. A second PCR of roughly 7 to 11 cycles used a sample-barcoded 5' primer and a J-beta primer mix. MiXCR, run by TCRdb on the 5' RACE reads, gives a single entry per CDR3 protein. This table has about 1.6 million distinct CDR3 sequences, 30% to 35% appearing once. The origin of this receptor is a woman in her thirties in good health. Sequenced: blood. This rearrangement joins TRBV2 to TRBJ1-4; D may be TRBD1 (5 bases). The CDR3 sequence: CASSGSVSGIRYEKLFF. CDR3 bases: TGTGCCAGCAGTGGATCTGTCTCAGGGATCCGCTATGAAAAACTGTTTTTT.